These T cell receptor beta chains were read from a single sample in a study of control samples from healthy donors and cancer patients. Generated by immunoSEQ multiplex PCR, the TCRdb table keeps only in-frame clones and is missing some. The sample carries tens of thousands of clones, over 75% recorded once. Source material: blood. The source is a man aged 50 to 59 in good health. Each CDR3 is given with its conserved first and last residue. A D gene is named only where the DNA matches it firmly. Clone size is shown for a subset of rows, as once, few, many or a class of expanded clone.

v_call,clone_size,j_call,d_call,cdr3_nt,cdr3_aa
TRBV20-1,-,TRBJ2-3,-,TGCAGTGCTAGTGGCTGGAGCACAGATACGCAGTATTTT,CSASGWSTDTQYF
TRBV27,-,TRBJ2-3,-,TGTGCCAGCAGCCCTAGGAGCGTTTTATTATCAGATACGCAGTATTTT,CASSPRSVLLSDTQYF
TRBV6-5,few,TRBJ1-1,-,TGTGCCAGCTACCAGTCGGGGGGCGCGGAAGCTTTCTTT,CASYQSGGAEAFF
TRBV27,-,TRBJ1-2,-,TGTGCCAGCAGCCTAGGGGGGGCAGGCTACACCTTC,CASSLGGAGYTF
TRBV28,-,TRBJ2-1,-,TGTGCCAGCAACCCTCTTCGGAGGGCCGGTGGATACAATGAGCAGTTCTTC,CASNPLRRAGGYNEQFF
TRBV7-2,-,TRBJ2-3,-,TGTGCCAGCAGCCACGGCTGGCGGTACAGAGATACGCAGTATTTT,CASSHGWRYRDTQYF
TRBV7-3,once,TRBJ2-2,-,TGTGCCAGCAGCTTAATCCAAACCGGGGAGCTGTTTTTT,CASSLIQTGELFF
TRBV7-9,-,TRBJ2-7,TRBD2,TGTGCCAGCAGCTGGGATCCCAGAGCGGGAGGTTACGAGCAGTACTTC,CASSWDPRAGGYEQYF
TRBV2,-,TRBJ2-7,TRBD1,TGTGCCAGCAGTGAGGGACAGGTCTACGAGCAGTACTTC,CASSEGQVYEQYF
TRBV28,-,TRBJ1-1,-,TGTGCCAGCATCGGGGGGGCTAACACTGAAGCTTTCTTT,CASIGGANTEAFF
TRBV19,-,TRBJ1-2,-,TGTGCCAGTAGTCGGACATCGGGGGGCTACACCTTC,CASSRTSGGYTF
TRBV15,few,TRBJ2-6,-,TGTGCCACCAGCCTTGAGGGGGGGGAAGGGGCCAACGTCCTGACTTTC,CATSLEGGEGANVLTF
TRBV24-1,-,TRBJ2-3,-,TGTGCCACCAGTGACACCGAGGAAACGCAGTATTTT,CATSDTEETQYF
TRBV28,-,TRBJ2-7,-,TGTGCCAGCAGCCGCGAGGAACCCTACGAGCAGTACTTC,CASSREEPYEQYF
TRBV7-8,-,TRBJ1-3,-,TGTGCCAGCAGCTTAGCGCACTCTGGAAACACCATATATTTT,CASSLAHSGNTIYF
TRBV6-2/TRBV6-3,-,TRBJ1-1,-,TGTGCCAGCAGCCACCAGGGGCTAAACACTGAAGCTTTCTTT,CASSHQGLNTEAFF
TRBV28,-,TRBJ1-2,-,TGTGACACCAGAATGGCGGCTAGATTAGCTAACTATGGCTACACCTTC,CDTRMAARLANYGYTF
TRBV5-4,-,TRBJ2-2,TRBD2,TGTGCCAGCAGCGATCCGGGACTAGCGGGAGCCGGGGAGCTGTTTTTT,CASSDPGLAGAGELFF
TRBV10-3,-,TRBJ1-2,-,TGTGCCATCAGTGAGGACAGCTACTATGGCTACACCTTC,CAISEDSYYGYTF
TRBV27,once,TRBJ1-5,-,TGTGCCAGCAGTTTAAGGGGTAACGGCGGCACCGGCAATCAGCCCCAGCATTTT,CASSLRGNGGTGNQPQHF
TRBV21-1,-,TRBJ2-7,-,TGTGCCAGCAGCATCTATGGACACTCAGACTCCTACGAGCAGTACTTC,CASSIYGHSDSYEQYF
TRBV2,-,TRBJ2-2,-,TGTGCCAGCAGCCTTACTAGTAGCACCGGGGAGCTGTTTTTT,CASSLTSSTGELFF
TRBV24-1,-,TRBJ2-7,-,TGTGCCACCAGTGAGGGATACGAGCAGTACTTC,CATSEGYEQYF
TRBV7-9,-,TRBJ1-3,-,TGTGCCAGCAGCTTAGCTGTTTGGGACTTTTCTGGAAACACCATATATTTT,CASSLAVWDFSGNTIYF
TRBV11-3,-,TRBJ1-3,-,TGTGCCAGCAGCTTAGGGGCATGGACTCTCTCTGGAAACACCATATATTTT,CASSLGAWTLSGNTIYF
TRBV19,-,TRBJ1-5,-,TGTGCCTGCAAGCTGGGGGTAGGGGAGAATCAGCCCCAGCATTTT,CACKLGVGENQPQHF
TRBV12-3/TRBV12-4,-,TRBJ2-2,TRBD1,TGTGCCAGCAACCTCGGGACAGCCGGGGAGCTGTTTTTT,CASNLGTAGELFF
TRBV10-3,-,TRBJ2-7,-,TGTGCCATCAAAGTAGCGGTTAGCTCCTACGAGCAGTACTTC,CAIKVAVSSYEQYF
TRBV3-1/TRBV3-2,-,TRBJ2-1,TRBD1,TGTGCCAGCAGTCTCGACAGGGGAGGAGGGCATGAGCAGTTCTTC,CASSLDRGGGHEQFF
TRBV24-1,-,TRBJ2-7,-,TGTGCCACCAGTGACCCAGGGAAGGGGAGCTACGAGCAGTACTTC,CATSDPGKGSYEQYF
TRBV10-3,-,TRBJ2-1,TRBD1,TGTGCCATCAGTGAGGATCAAGGGGAGACAGGGTTCAATGAGCAGTTCTTC,CAISEDQGETGFNEQFF
TRBV4-3,-,TRBJ1-2,TRBD1,TGCGCCAGCAGCCACTCGACAGGGGGCGCGACCTTC,CASSHSTGGATF
TRBV10-3,-,TRBJ2-2,-,TGTGCCTCCCTTGACGGGAACACCGGGGAGCTGTTTTTT,CASLDGNTGELFF
TRBV5-1,-,TRBJ2-7,TRBD1,TGCGCCAGCAGCCCCCTCGACAGGGTCTACGAGCAGTACTTC,CASSPLDRVYEQYF